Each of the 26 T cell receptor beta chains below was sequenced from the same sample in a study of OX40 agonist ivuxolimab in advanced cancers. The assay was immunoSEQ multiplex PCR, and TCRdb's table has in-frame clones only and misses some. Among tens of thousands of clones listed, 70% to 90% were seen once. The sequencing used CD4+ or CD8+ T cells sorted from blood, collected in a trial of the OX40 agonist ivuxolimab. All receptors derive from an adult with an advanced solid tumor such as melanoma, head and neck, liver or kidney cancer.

CDR3 sequence (DNA): TGTGCCAGCAGCGCCCTGTATTCACCCCTCCACTTT. Its translation is CASSALYSPLHF. The rearrangement joins TRBV7-9 to TRBJ1-6; no clear D. Per the germline V gene, CDR1 is SEHNR and CDR2 is FQNEAQ (reference sequence). V shed 5 bases and J shed 8 bases, with 7 bases lying between them. The CDR3 spans 12 residues.

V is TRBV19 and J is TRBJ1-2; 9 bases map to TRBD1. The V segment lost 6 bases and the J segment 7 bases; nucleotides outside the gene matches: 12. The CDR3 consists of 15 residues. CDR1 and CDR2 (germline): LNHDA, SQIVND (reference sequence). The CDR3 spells CASRTGGAGEPGYTF. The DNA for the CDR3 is TGTGCCAGTAGGACAGGGGGGGCCGGGGAACCTGGCTACACCTTC.

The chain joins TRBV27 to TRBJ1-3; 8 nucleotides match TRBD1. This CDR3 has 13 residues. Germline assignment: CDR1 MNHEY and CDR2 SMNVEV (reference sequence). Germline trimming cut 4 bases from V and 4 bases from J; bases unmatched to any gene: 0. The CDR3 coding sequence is TGTGCCAGCAGTTACAGGGGGGGAAACACCATATATTTT. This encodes CASSYRGGNTIYF.

The CDR3 DNA reads as TGTGCCAGCAGCTTGGAACAGGGGGCAAACGAGCAGTACTTC. Its translation is CASSLEQGANEQYF. The chain uses TRBV13 and TRBJ2-7; 9 positions match TRBD1. CDR1 is PRHDT, CDR2 FYEKMQ, per germline (reference sequence). The CDR3 is 14 residues long. The junction had 5 bases not matched to a gene; V was cut back by 3 bases and J by 5 bases. Drawing the rest from reference TRBV13 and TRBJ2-7, the complete variable domain is AAGVIQSPRHLIKEKRETATLKCYPIPRHDTVYWYQQGPGQDPQFLISFYEKMQSDKGSIPDRFSAQQFSDYHSELNMSSLELGDSALYFCASSLEQGANEQYFGPGTRLTVT.

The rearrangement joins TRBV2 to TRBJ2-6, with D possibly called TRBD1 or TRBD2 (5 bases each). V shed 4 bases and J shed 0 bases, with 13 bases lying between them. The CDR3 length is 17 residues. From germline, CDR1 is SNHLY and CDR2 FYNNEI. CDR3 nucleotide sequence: TGTGCCAGCAGTGGTGAGGGTAGGGGCTCTGGGGCCAACGTCCTGACTTTC. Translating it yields CASSGEGRGSGANVLTF.

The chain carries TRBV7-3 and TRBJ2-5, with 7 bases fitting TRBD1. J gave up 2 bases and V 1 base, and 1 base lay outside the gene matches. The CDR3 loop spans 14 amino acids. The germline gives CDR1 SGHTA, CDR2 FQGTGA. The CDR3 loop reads CASSLNRGQETQYF. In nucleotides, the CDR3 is TGTGCCAGCAGCTTAAACAGGGGACAAGAGACCCAGTACTTC.

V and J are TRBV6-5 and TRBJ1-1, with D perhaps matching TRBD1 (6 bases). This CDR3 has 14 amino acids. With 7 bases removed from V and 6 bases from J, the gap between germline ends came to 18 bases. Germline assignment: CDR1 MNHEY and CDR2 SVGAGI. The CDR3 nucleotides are TGTGCCAGCAAGAGGGGGGGAGGTGGAGCTGAAGCTTTCTTT. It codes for CASKRGGGGAEAFF.

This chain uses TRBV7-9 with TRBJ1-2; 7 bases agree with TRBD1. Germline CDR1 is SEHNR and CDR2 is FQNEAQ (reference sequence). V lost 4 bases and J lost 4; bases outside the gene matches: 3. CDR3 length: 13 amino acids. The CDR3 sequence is CASSSGQVYGYTF. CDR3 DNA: TGTGCCAGCAGCTCAGGACAGGTCTATGGCTACACCTTC.

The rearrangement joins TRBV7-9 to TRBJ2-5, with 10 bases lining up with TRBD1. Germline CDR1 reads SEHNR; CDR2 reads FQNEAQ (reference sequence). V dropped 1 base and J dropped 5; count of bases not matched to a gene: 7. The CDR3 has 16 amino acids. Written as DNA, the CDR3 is TGTGCCAGCAGCTTAGAGGGACAGGGGATTGTGGAGACCCAGTACTTC. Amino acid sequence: CASSLEGQGIVETQYF.

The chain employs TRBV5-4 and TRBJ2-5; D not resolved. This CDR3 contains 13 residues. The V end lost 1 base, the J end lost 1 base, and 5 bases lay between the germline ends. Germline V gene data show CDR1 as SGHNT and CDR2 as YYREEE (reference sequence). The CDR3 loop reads CASSLTFQETQYF. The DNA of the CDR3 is TGTGCCAGCAGCTTGACGTTCCAAGAGACCCAGTACTTC.

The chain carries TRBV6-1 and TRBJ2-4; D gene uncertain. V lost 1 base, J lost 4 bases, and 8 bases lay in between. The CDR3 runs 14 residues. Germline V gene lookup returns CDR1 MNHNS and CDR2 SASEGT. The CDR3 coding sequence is TGTGCCAGCAGTGAAGGGAGTGAAAAAAACATTCAGTACTTC. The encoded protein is CASSEGSEKNIQYF.

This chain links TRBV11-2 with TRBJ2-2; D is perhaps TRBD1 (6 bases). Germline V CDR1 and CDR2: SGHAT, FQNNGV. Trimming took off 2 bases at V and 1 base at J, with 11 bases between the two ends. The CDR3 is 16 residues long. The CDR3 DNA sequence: TGTGCCAGCAGCTTAATCGCCAGGGGGAACACCGGGGAGCTGTTTTTT. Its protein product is CASSLIARGNTGELFF.

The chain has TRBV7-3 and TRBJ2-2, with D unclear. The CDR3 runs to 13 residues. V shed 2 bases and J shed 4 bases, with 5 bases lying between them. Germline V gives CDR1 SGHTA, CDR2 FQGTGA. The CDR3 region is CASSLVTTGELFF. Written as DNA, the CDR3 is TGTGCCAGCAGCTTAGTTACCACCGGGGAGCTGTTTTTT.

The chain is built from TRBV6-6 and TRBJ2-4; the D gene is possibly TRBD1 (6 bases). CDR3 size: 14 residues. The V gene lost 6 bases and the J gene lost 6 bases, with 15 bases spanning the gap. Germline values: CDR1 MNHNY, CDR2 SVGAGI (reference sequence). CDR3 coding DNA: TGTGCCAGCAGAGACAGGTGGTCAGGAAACATTCAGTACTTC. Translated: CASRDRWSGNIQYF.

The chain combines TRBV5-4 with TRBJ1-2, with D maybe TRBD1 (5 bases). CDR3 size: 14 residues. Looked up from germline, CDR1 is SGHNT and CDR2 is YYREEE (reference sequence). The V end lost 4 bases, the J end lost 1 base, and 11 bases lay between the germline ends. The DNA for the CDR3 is TGTGCCAGCAGCATTGACAGTTTTAACTATGGCTACACCTTC. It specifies CASSIDSFNYGYTF.

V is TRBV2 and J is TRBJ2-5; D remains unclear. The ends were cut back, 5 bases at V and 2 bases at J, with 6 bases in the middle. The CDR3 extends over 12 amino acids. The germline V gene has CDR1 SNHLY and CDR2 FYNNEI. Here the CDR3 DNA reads TGTGCCAGCAGTAGTCGGCAAGAGACCCAGTACTTC. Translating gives CASSSRQETQYF.

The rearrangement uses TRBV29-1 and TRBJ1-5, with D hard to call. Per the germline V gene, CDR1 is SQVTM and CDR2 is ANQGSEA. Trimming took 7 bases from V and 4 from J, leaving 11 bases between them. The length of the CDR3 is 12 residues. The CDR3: CSACSSNQPQHF. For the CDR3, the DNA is TGCAGCGCCTGCTCATCAAATCAGCCCCAGCATTTT.

CDR3 nucleotide sequence: TGTGCCAGCAGTGATGGAAATCAGCCCCAGCATTTT. As protein: CASSDGNQPQHF. The genes are TRBV2 and TRBJ1-5; D call uncertain. Germline CDR1 SNHLY, CDR2 FYNNEI. The CDR3 runs 12 residues. V lost 3 bases and J lost 4, with 4 bases in between. Filled out from reference TRBV2 and TRBJ1-5, the complete variable domain reads EPEVTQTPSHQVTQMGQEVILRCVPISNHLYFYWYRQILGQKVEFLVSFYNNEISEKSEIFDDQFSVERPDGSNFTLKIRSTKLEDSAMYFCASSDGNQPQHFGDGTRLSIL.

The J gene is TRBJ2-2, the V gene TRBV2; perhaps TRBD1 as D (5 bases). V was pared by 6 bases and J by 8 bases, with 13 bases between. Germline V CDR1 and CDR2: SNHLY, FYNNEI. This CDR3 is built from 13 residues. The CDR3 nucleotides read TGTGCCAGCAGGCAGGGTGGCCCTGGGGAGCTGTTTTTT. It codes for CASRQGGPGELFF.

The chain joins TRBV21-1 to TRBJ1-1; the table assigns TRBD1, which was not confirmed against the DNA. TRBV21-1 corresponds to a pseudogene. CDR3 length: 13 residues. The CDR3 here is CASSKRGKTEAFF. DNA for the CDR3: TGTGCCAGCAGCAAAAGGGGAAAGACTGAAGCTTTCTTT.

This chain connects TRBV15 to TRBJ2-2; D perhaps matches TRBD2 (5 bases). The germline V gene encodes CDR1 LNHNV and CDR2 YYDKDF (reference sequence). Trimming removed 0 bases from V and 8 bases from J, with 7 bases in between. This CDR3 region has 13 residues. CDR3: CATSRDRRGELFF. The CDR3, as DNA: TGTGCCACCAGCAGAGATCGGAGGGGGGAGCTGTTTTTT.

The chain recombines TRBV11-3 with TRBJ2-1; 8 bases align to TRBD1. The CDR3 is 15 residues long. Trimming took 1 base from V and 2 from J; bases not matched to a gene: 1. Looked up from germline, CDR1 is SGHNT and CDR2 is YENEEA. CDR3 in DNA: TGTGCCAGCAGCTTAGCAGGGGGCCCCTACAATGAGCAGTTCTTC. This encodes CASSLAGGPYNEQFF.

This CDR3 is CSVTQGGSYEQYF. As DNA, the CDR3 is TGCAGCGTCACACAGGGAGGCTCCTACGAGCAGTACTTC. The chain is built from TRBV29-1 and TRBJ2-7, with D perhaps matching TRBD1 or TRBD2 (6 bases each). The CDR3 runs 13 residues. Germline CDR1 reads SQVTM; CDR2 reads ANQGSEA. V lost 6 bases, J lost 0 bases, and 12 bases lay in between.

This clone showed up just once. The CDR3 loop reads CASSRTGIAGGGFTDTQYF. In DNA, the CDR3 is TGTGCCAGCAGCCGGACCGGAATAGCGGGGGGGGGTTTCACAGATACGCAGTATTTT. V and J are TRBV11-2 and TRBJ2-3, with TRBD2 matching 11 bases. CDR3 length: 19 residues. J gave up 2 bases and V 5 bases, and 15 bases lay outside the gene matches. Germline V lookup: CDR1 SGHAT, CDR2 FQNNGV.

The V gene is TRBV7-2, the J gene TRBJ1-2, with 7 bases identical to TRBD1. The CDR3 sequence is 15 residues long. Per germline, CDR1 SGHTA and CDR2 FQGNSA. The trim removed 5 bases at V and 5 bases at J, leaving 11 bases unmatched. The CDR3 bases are TGTGCCAGCAGCCTGATACAGGGGAAGGGGTATGGCTACACCTTC. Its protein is CASSLIQGKGYGYTF.

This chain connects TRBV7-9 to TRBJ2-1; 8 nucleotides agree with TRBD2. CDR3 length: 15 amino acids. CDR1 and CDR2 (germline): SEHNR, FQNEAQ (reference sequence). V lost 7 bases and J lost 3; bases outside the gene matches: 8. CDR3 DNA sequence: TGTGCCAGCACCCCCCGGGAGGGCCGCTACAATGAGCAGTTCTTC. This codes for CASTPREGRYNEQFF.